What follows are 26 T cell receptor beta chains derived from one specimen sequenced in a study. Only in-frame clones appear in the TCRdb table, and some are missing; sequencing was by immunoSEQ multiplex PCR. Among tens of thousands of clones, about 92% were seen once, and the ten largest hold roughly 10%. The sample comprised PBMCs. The receptors were gathered from a man aged 35 to 55 with rheumatoid arthritis.

This sequence joins TRBV11-2 and TRBJ2-7; 8 bases align to TRBD1. The ends lost 4 bases at V and 7 bases at J; junction bases unmatched: 6. The CDR3 has 13 amino acids. Germline V CDR1 and CDR2: SGHAT, FQNNGV. The CDR3 is CASSSGQAGEQYF. The CDR3 region has the DNA TGTGCCAGCAGCTCGGGACAGGCTGGGGAGCAGTACTTC.

This clone was seen once. This chain connects TRBV21-1 to TRBJ2-7; TRBD1 is taken as the D call from the table, unchecked against the DNA. TRBV21-1 represents a pseudogene. The CDR3 runs to 13 residues. CDR3 coding DNA: TGTGCCAGCGTTACAGAACCGAGCTACGAGCAGTACTTC. Protein sequence: CASVTEPSYEQYF.

The chain uses TRBV29-1 and TRBJ2-7; 7 positions agree with TRBD1. V dropped 4 bases and J dropped 2; count of bases not matched to a gene: 2. This CDR3 region has 12 residues. The V gene's germline CDR1 is SQVTM and CDR2 ANQGSEA. CDR3 amino acids: CSVVGTAYEQYF. DNA for the CDR3: TGCAGCGTTGTTGGGACAGCCTACGAGCAGTACTTC.

The chain joins TRBV19 to TRBJ2-6, with a possible D match to TRBD2 (6 bases). CDR3 size: 15 residues. Per the germline V gene, CDR1 is LNHDA and CDR2 is SQIVND (reference sequence). V dropped 3 bases and J dropped 2 bases, with 8 bases sitting between them. DNA of the CDR3: TGTGCCAGTAGTATTTGGGGGGCTGGGGCCAACGTCCTGACTTTC. This encodes CASSIWGAGANVLTF.

The chain couples TRBV15 to TRBJ2-7; tentatively, D is TRBD1 (5 bases). The CDR3 contains 15 residues. The V gene's germline CDR1 is LNHNV and CDR2 YYDKDF (reference sequence). V lost 1 base and J 0 bases, leaving 10 bases between the germline ends. CDR3 bases: TGTGCCACCAGCAGAGGGGTCCAGGGCTCCTACGAGCAGTACTTC. It specifies CATSRGVQGSYEQYF. Full variable domain (missing parts from reference TRBV15 and TRBJ2-7): DAMVIQNPRYQVTQFGKPVTLSCSQTLNHNVMYWYQQKSSQAPKLLFHYYDKDFNNEADTPDNFQSRRPNTSFCFLDIRSPGLGDTAMYLCATSRGVQGSYEQYFGPGTRLTVT.

This rearrangement joins TRBV5-1 to TRBJ2-5; D is undetermined. Trimming took off 0 bases at V and 2 bases at J, with 11 bases between the two ends. The CDR3 is 15 residues long. Germline assignment: CDR1 SGHRS and CDR2 YFSETQ. CDR3 residues: CASSLALGNQETQYF. The CDR3, as DNA: TGCGCCAGCAGCTTGGCTCTGGGGAATCAAGAGACCCAGTACTTC.

The chain has TRBV10-3 and TRBJ1-6, with TRBD1 matching over 9 bases. Germline V gene lookup returns CDR1 ENHRY and CDR2 SYGVKD. Trimming took 3 bases from V and 9 from J; bases not matched to a gene: 6. The CDR3 has 15 amino acids. The CDR3 spells CAISDAGTGLSPLHF. CDR3 coding DNA: TGTGCCATCAGTGATGCCGGGACAGGGCTTTCACCCCTCCACTTT.

The gene calls are TRBV6-2 or TRBV6-3 and TRBJ2-5, with 11 bases aligning to TRBD2. CDR1 and CDR2 from the germline V gene are MNHEY and SVGEGT. Trimming took 2 bases from V and 2 from J; bases not matched to a gene: 4. The CDR3 runs to 16 residues. This chain's CDR3 is CASSYPRLAGQETQYF. CDR3 DNA: TGTGCCAGCAGTTACCCGAGACTAGCGGGGCAAGAGACCCAGTACTTC.

This clone was seen a handful of times. V and J are TRBV6-5 and TRBJ1-1; D ambiguous. CDR3 length equals 16 residues. V lost 2 bases to trimming and J lost 4 bases, with 17 bases between them. Germline CDR1 is MNHEY and CDR2 is SVGAGI. CDR3 amino acids: CASSYRTTLSSTEAFF. The DNA for the CDR3 is TGTGCCAGCAGTTACCGCACGACCCTAAGTAGCACTGAAGCTTTCTTT.

This clone showed up just once. The CDR3 sequence is CASSQGRSPTGQSWGYTF. The DNA of the CDR3 is TGCGCCAGCAGCCAAGGACGGTCCCCGACAGGCCAGTCTTGGGGCTACACCTTC. The V call is TRBV4-1, the J call TRBJ1-2, with D possibly matching TRBD1 (6 bases). Germline V CDR1 and CDR2: MGHRA, YSYEKL. Trimming took 1 base from V and 8 from J, leaving 26 bases between them. The CDR3 runs 18 residues.

The chain carries TRBV12-5 and TRBJ2-4, with 9 bases fitting TRBD1. The germline V gene has CDR1 LGHNT and CDR2 FRNRAP. The CDR3 runs 13 residues. V trimming: 5 bases; J trimming: 5 bases; junction bases outside the gene matches: 1. CDR3 in amino acids: CASGRQGENIQYF. CDR3 coding DNA: TGTGCTAGTGGTCGACAGGGGGAAAACATTCAGTACTTC.

The chain combines TRBV13 with TRBJ2-2; 8 bases agree with TRBD2. This CDR3 is 16 amino acids long. The germline V gene encodes CDR1 PRHDT and CDR2 FYEKMQ (reference sequence). The J segment lost 5 bases and the V segment lost 2 bases, leaving 7 bases of the junction unmatched. The CDR3 coding sequence is TGTGCCAGCAGCTTATTCGAGACGGGAGGGACCGGGGAGCTGTTTTTT. Amino acid sequence: CASSLFETGGTGELFF.

This chain joins TRBV5-5 and TRBJ1-5, with 7 positions matching TRBD1. V lost 1 base to trimming and J lost 2 bases; unmatched junction nucleotides: 6. CDR3 length: 16 amino acids. Per germline, CDR1 SGHKS and CDR2 YYEKEE (reference sequence). CDR3 sequence: CASSLNGQAGNQPQHF. The CDR3 nucleotides read TGTGCCAGCAGCTTGAATGGACAGGCGGGCAATCAGCCCCAGCATTTT.

The J gene is TRBJ1-4, the V gene TRBV6-1; 7 positions match TRBD1. The CDR3 is made up of 14 amino acids. Germline V gives CDR1 MNHNS, CDR2 SASEGT. Germline trimming cut 3 bases from V and 8 bases from J; bases unmatched to any gene: 6. CDR3 region: CASSDPRTGEKLFF. The CDR3, as DNA: TGTGCCAGCAGTGATCCCCGGACAGGCGAAAAACTGTTTTTT.

The J gene is TRBJ1-1, the V gene TRBV7-8, with TRBD1 as a possible D gene (5 bases). In germline, CDR1 is SGHVS, CDR2 FQNEAQ. V was shortened by 5 bases and J by 4 bases, with 20 bases between the two germline ends. The CDR3 is made up of 16 amino acids. Here the CDR3 DNA reads TGTGCCAGCAGCCCGTGGCGAGAAGGGGAAGGCACTGAAGCTTTCTTT. Encoded protein: CASSPWREGEGTEAFF.

This clone was detected only once. The V gene is TRBV25-1, the J gene TRBJ2-5, with unresolved D. Germline V gives CDR1 MGHDK, CDR2 SYGVNS. V was pared by 1 base and J by 5 bases, with 2 bases between. This CDR3 has 11 amino acids. Here the CDR3 DNA reads TGTGCCAGCAGTGAATGGGAGACCCAGTACTTC. This sequence encodes CASSEWETQYF.

The genes are TRBV27 and TRBJ2-7, with TRBD1 identical over 8 bases. The CDR3 runs to 14 residues. The V and J ends lost 7 bases and 2 bases, in that order; junction bases with no gene match: 7. CDR1 is MNHEY and CDR2 is SMNVEV in the germline V gene (reference sequence). This CDR3 reads CASKSQGATYEQYF. Written as DNA, the CDR3 is TGTGCCAGCAAGTCCCAGGGGGCGACCTACGAGCAGTACTTC.

This sequence joins TRBV21-1 and TRBJ2-6; the table assigns TRBD1, which was not confirmed against the DNA. TRBV21-1 is listed as a pseudogene. The CDR3 sequence is 15 residues long. The CDR3 DNA is TGTGCCAGCAGCAAATACAGCTCTGGGGCCAACGTCCTGACTTTC. It translates to CASSKYSSGANVLTF.

The rearrangement links TRBV5-1 to TRBJ1-1; D call uncertain. The germline V and J ends were trimmed by 2 bases and 0 bases, with 8 bases remaining between them. The CDR3 contains 14 residues. Germline CDR1 reads SGHRS; CDR2 reads YFSETQ. CDR3 nucleotides: TGCGCCAGCAGCTTCGGCGTGGTGAACACTGAAGCTTTCTTT. This encodes CASSFGVVNTEAFF.

This clone was picked up one time. The chain combines TRBV3-1 (or the pseudogene TRBV3-2) with TRBJ1-2; the D gene is possibly TRBD1 (6 bases). V lost 4 bases to trimming and J lost 2 bases, with 14 bases between them. There are 15 residues in the CDR3. Germline V lookup: CDR1 LGHDT, CDR2 YNNKEL (reference sequence). DNA of the CDR3: TGTGCCAGCAGCCCCCTCGGGGGGGCAAACTATGGCTACACCTTC. It codes for CASSPLGGANYGYTF.

The chain joins TRBV27 to TRBJ2-4; 7 bases align to TRBD1. The junction had 6 bases not matched to a gene; V was cut back by 4 bases and J by 0 bases. Germline CDR1 MNHEY, CDR2 SMNVEV (reference sequence). The CDR3 runs 16 residues. Written as DNA, the CDR3 is TGTGCCAGCAGTTCTAGACAGGGCATAGCCAAAAACATTCAGTACTTC. Protein sequence: CASSSRQGIAKNIQYF.

This clone occurred once. The chain combines TRBV7-3 with TRBJ1-1, with 8 nucleotides matching TRBD1. The CDR3 sequence is 13 residues long. The J segment lost 4 bases and the V segment lost 5 bases, leaving 3 bases of the junction unmatched. CDR1 and CDR2 from the germline V gene are SGHTA and FQGTGA. For the CDR3, the DNA is TGTGCCAGCAGCACGGACAGGGTCACTGAAGCTTTCTTT. Its translation is CASSTDRVTEAFF.

V gene TRBV5-6 combines with J gene TRBJ1-6, with D maybe TRBD1 (6 bases). CDR1 and CDR2 from the germline V gene are SGHDT and YYEEEE. The germline V and J ends were trimmed by 4 bases and 6 bases, with 11 bases remaining between them. The CDR3 consists of 14 residues. The DNA for the CDR3 is TGTGCCAGCAGCGGACCACAGGGTAATTCACCCCTCCACTTT. Translation: CASSGPQGNSPLHF. The variable domain in full, with the rest retrieved from reference TRBV5-6 and TRBJ1-6, is DAGVTQSPTHLIKTRGQQVTLRCSPKSGHDTVSWYQQALGQGPQFIFQYYEEEERQRGNFPDRFSGHQFPNYSSELNVNALLLGDSALYLCASSGPQGNSPLHFGNGTRLTVT.

This clone occurred once. This sequence joins TRBV20-1 and TRBJ2-7, with TRBD1 as a possible D gene (5 bases). Germline CDR1 DFQATT, CDR2 SNEGSKA (reference sequence). CDR3 length: 10 amino acids. Trimming removed 5 bases at V and 3 bases at J, with 5 bases between. CDR3 sequence: CSAQGYEQYF. The CDR3 coding sequence is TGCAGTGCTCAGGGCTACGAGCAGTACTTC.

This clone was seen only once. The chain employs TRBV19 and TRBJ1-1; TRBD1 aligns across 7 bases. Germline V CDR1 and CDR2: LNHDA, SQIVND (reference sequence). V was pared by 4 bases and J by 5 bases, with 13 bases of the junction left unmatched. CDR3 length: 16 amino acids. As DNA, the CDR3 is TGTGCCAGTAGTAAGGGCCACAGGGGCCCAGAGACTGAAGCTTTCTTT. This encodes CASSKGHRGPETEAFF.

The genes are TRBV12-5 and TRBJ2-3; D not certain. Germline loops: CDR1 LGHNT, CDR2 FRNRAP. V lost 5 bases and J 4 bases, leaving 4 bases between the germline ends. The CDR3 contains 11 residues. CDR3 in amino acids: CASGTADTQYF. The CDR3 region has the DNA TGTGCTAGTGGTACAGCAGATACGCAGTATTTT.